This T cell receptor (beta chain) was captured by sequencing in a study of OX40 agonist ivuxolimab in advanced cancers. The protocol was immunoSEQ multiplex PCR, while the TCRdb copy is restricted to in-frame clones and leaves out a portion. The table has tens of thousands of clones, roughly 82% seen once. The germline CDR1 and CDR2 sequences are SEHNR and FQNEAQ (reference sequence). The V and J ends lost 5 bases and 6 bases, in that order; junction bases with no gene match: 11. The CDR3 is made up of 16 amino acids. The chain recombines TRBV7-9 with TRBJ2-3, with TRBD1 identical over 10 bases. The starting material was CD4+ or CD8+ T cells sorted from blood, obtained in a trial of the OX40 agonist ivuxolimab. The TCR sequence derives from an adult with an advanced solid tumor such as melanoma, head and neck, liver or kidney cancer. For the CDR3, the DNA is TGTGCCAGCAGCCGGACAGGGGGGCGCTTGGCGGATACGCAGTATTTT. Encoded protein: CASSRTGGRLADTQYF.